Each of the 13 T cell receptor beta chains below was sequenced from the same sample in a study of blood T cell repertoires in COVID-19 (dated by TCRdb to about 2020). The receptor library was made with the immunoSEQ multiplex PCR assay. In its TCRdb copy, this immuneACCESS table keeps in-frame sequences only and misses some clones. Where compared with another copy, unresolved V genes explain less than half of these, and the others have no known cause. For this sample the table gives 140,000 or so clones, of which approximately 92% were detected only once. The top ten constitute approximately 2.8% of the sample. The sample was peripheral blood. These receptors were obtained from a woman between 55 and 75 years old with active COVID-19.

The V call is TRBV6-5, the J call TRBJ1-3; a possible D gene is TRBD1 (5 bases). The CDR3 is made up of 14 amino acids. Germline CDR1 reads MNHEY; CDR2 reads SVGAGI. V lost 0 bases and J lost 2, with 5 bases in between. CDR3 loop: CASSYSGAGNTIYF. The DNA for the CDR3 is TGTGCCAGCAGTTACTCAGGGGCTGGAAACACCATATATTTT.

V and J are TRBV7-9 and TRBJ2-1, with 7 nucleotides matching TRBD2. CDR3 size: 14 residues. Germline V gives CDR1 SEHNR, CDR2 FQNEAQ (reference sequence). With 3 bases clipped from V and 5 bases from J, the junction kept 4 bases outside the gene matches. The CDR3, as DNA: TGTGCCAGCAGCTTTCAAGCGGGGCACAATGAGCAGTTCTTC. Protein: CASSFQAGHNEQFF.

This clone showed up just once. CDR3 residues: CAISGGQTYGYTF. The DNA of the CDR3 is TGTGCCATCAGTGGGGGACAGACCTATGGCTACACCTTC. The rearrangement uses TRBV10-3 and TRBJ1-2, with 7 bases matching TRBD1. The CDR3 loop spans 13 amino acids. The germline CDR1 and CDR2 sequences are ENHRY and SYGVKD. The J segment lost 4 bases and the V segment lost 4 bases, leaving 3 bases of the junction unmatched.

This CDR3 is CASSSLGQGRYEQYF. DNA of the CDR3: TGTGCCAGCAGCTCCCTGGGACAGGGACGCTACGAGCAGTACTTC. The V and J genes are TRBV5-4 and TRBJ2-7; 9 nucleotides align to TRBD1. The CDR3 is made up of 15 amino acids. Losses at the gene ends were 3 bases for V and 3 bases for J; bases not matched to a gene: 7. CDR1 and CDR2 from the germline V gene are SGHNT and YYREEE (reference sequence).

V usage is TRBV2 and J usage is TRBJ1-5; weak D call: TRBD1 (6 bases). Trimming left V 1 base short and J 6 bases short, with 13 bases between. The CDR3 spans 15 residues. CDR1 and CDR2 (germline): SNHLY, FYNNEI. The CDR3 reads CASSEDRALSQPQHF. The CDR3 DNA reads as TGTGCCAGCAGTGAAGACAGGGCCCTATCTCAGCCCCAGCATTTT.

This CDR3 reads CASSLLGTGIYGYTF. The CDR3 DNA is TGTGCCAGCAGTTTACTCGGGACAGGCATTTATGGCTACACCTTC. V usage is TRBV28 and J usage is TRBJ1-2, with 8 bases aligning to TRBD1. V trimming: 2 bases; J trimming: 5 bases; junction bases outside the gene matches: 7. The CDR3 contains 15 residues. CDR1 and CDR2 from the germline V gene are MDHEN and SYDVKM.

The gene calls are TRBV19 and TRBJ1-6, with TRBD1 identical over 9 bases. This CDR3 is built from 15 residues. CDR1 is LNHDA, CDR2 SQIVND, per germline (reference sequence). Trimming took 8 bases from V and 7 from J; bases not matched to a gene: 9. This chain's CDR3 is CASSPAGTGNSPLHF. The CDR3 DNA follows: TGTGCCAGTTCTCCCGCCGGGACAGGGAATTCACCCCTCCACTTT.

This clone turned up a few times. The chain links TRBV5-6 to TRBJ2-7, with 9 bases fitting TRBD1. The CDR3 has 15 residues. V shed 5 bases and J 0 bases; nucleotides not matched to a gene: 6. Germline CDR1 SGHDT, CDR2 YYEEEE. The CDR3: CASRGQGSLSYEQYF. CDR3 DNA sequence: TGTGCCAGCAGGGGACAGGGTTCCCTCTCCTACGAGCAGTACTTC. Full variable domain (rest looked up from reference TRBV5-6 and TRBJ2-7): DAGVTQSPTHLIKTRGQQVTLRCSPKSGHDTVSWYQQALGQGPQFIFQYYEEEERQRGNFPDRFSGHQFPNYSSELNVNALLLGDSALYLCASRGQGSLSYEQYFGPGTRLTVT.

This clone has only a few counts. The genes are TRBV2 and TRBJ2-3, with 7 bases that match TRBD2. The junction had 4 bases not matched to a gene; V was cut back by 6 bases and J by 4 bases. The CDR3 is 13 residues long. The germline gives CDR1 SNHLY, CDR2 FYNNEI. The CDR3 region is CASRRLAPDTQYF. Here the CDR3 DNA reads TGTGCCAGCAGGCGACTAGCCCCAGATACGCAGTATTTT.

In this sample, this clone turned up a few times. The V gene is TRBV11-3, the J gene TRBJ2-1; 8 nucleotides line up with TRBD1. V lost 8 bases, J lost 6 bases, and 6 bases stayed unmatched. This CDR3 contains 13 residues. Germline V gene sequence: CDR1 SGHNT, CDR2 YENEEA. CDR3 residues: CASQSGQGNEQFF. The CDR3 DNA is TGTGCCAGCCAATCAGGACAGGGCAATGAGCAGTTCTTC.

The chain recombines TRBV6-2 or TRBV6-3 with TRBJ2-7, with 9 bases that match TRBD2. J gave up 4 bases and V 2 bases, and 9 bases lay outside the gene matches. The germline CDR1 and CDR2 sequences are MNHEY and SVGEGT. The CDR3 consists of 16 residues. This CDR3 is CASSYGGLAGTYEQYF. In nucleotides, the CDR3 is TGTGCCAGCAGTTACGGCGGGCTAGCGGGGACATACGAGCAGTACTTC.

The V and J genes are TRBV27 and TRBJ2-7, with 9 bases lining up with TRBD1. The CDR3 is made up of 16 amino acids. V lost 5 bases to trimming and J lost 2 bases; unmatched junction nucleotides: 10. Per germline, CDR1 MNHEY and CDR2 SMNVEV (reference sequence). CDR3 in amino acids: CASSHMGWDRAYEQYF. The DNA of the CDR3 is TGTGCCAGCAGTCATATGGGCTGGGACAGGGCCTACGAGCAGTACTTC.

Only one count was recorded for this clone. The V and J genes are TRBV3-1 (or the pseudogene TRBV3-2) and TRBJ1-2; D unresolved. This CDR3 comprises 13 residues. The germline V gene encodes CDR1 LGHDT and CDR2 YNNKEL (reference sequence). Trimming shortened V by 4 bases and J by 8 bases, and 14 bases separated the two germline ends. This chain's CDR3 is CASSPKASGGYTF. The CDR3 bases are TGTGCCAGCAGCCCCAAGGCGAGCGGAGGCTACACCTTC.